The 30 T cell receptor beta chains presented below share a single source sample, sequenced in a study of spatial heterogeneity in lung cancer. TCRdb called the 5' RACE reads again in MiXCR, with one record for every CDR3 protein. The sample shows roughly 4,200 distinct CDR3 sequences, 7.5% to 10% of them seen only once. Noted time point: sample taken at primary tumor resection. Unsorted tumor, nontumor lung tissue or cryopreserved PBMC supplied the whole RNA. Specimen: PBMCs, collected at surgery. The receptors stem from a male donor with early-stage non-small cell lung cancer.

This clonotype was found a few times. The CDR3 loop reads CASSRTSRRVFPNTEAFF. CDR3 coding DNA: TGCGCCAGCAGCCGTACCTCTCGGAGGGTTTTCCCGAACACTGAAGCTTTCTTT. V and J are TRBV5-1 and TRBJ1-1; D unresolved. The germline V and J ends were trimmed by 4 bases and 1 base, with 23 bases remaining between them. Germline V gene lookup returns CDR1 SGHRS and CDR2 YFSETQ. This CDR3 region has 18 residues.

In this sample, this clonotype turned up many times. The chain joins TRBV12-3 or TRBV12-4 to TRBJ2-3; maybe TRBD2 (7 bases). Deletions cut 3 bases from V and 4 bases from J, with 14 bases between. This CDR3 is 15 amino acids long. CDR3 residues: CASSLRGGMSDTQYF. The CDR3 nucleotides are TGTGCCAGCAGTTTGAGGGGGGGGATGTCAGATACGCAGTATTTT.

The gene calls are TRBV7-2 and TRBJ2-7; D is undetermined. Trimming took off 5 bases at V and 9 bases at J, with 11 bases between the two ends. Looked up from germline, CDR1 is SGHTA and CDR2 is FQGNSA. The CDR3 runs 11 residues. The CDR3 DNA is TGTGCCAGCAGCCCCGGTGTGGGGCAGTACTTC. This encodes CASSPGVGQYF.

V is TRBV20-1 and J is TRBJ2-1; 10 nucleotides align to TRBD2. CDR1 is DFQATT, CDR2 SNEGSKA, per germline (reference sequence). Trimming took 6 bases from V and 3 from J; bases not matched to a gene: 2. The CDR3 runs to 13 residues. CDR3 nucleotides: TGCAGTGCACGGACTAGCGGCTACAATGAGCAGTTCTTC. This encodes CSARTSGYNEQFF.

This clonotype was counted at least ten times. This chain uses TRBV19 with TRBJ1-2; D is possibly TRBD1 (6 bases). The germline V gene has CDR1 LNHDA and CDR2 SQIVND (reference sequence). The V and J ends lost 7 bases and 4 bases respectively, with 16 bases between them. The CDR3 spans 14 residues. The CDR3 DNA sequence: TGTGCCAGTATGACAGGTCACCCTTTCTATGGCTACACCTTC. Translating it yields CASMTGHPFYGYTF.

This clonotype was recorded many times. The chain has TRBV10-3 and TRBJ2-7, with 9 nucleotides matching TRBD1. Trimming removed 10 bases from V and 7 bases from J; junction bases left unmatched: 8. The CDR3 loop spans 12 amino acids. CDR1 and CDR2 (germline): ENHRY, SYGVKD. The CDR3 DNA is TGTGCCAGTGCCGGGACAGGGAATGAGCAGTACTTC. It is translated as CASAGTGNEQYF.

The table lists this clonotype with many counts. The gene calls are TRBV5-4 and TRBJ1-4; 8 nucleotides match TRBD1. J gave up 8 bases and V 1 base, and 7 bases lay outside the gene matches. The length of the CDR3 is 15 residues. The V gene's germline CDR1 is SGHNT and CDR2 YYREEE (reference sequence). The CDR3 sequence: CASSLFGTGEEKLFF. Written as DNA, the CDR3 is TGTGCCAGCAGCTTGTTTGGGACAGGAGAGGAAAAACTGTTTTTT.

This clonotype was seen at least ten times. The CDR3 spells CASSLLPSDGEQYF. The CDR3, as DNA: TGTGCCAGCAGCTTGCTCCCCTCCGACGGCGAGCAGTACTTC. J is TRBJ2-7 and V is TRBV7-6; D remains unclear. Germline V gene data show CDR1 as SGHVS and CDR2 as FNYEAQ. The CDR3 has 14 amino acids. V lost 3 bases and J 6 bases, leaving 15 bases between the germline ends.

Judged by abundance, this clonotype is medium-sized. J is TRBJ2-3 and V is TRBV19; D not resolved. This CDR3 contains 14 residues. Germline CDR1 reads LNHDA; CDR2 reads SQIVND (reference sequence). The V end lost 8 bases, the J end lost 2 bases, and 14 bases lay between the germline ends. Written as DNA, the CDR3 is TGTGCCAGTTCATTCGACGGTTACACAGATACGCAGTATTTT. Protein: CASSFDGYTDTQYF.

This clonotype is termed medium-sized. V usage is TRBV19 and J usage is TRBJ2-1; D gene ambiguous. V was clipped by 1 base and J by 5 bases, with 12 bases between them. Germline V gene lookup returns CDR1 LNHDA and CDR2 SQIVND (reference sequence). The CDR3 covers 15 residues. The CDR3 nucleotides are TGTGCCAGTAGTATAGCCCCCGGGCAGAACAATGAGCAGTTCTTC. It yields the protein CASSIAPGQNNEQFF.

This clonotype came up many times. This rearrangement joins TRBV28 to TRBJ2-7; 10 bases are a match to TRBD1. CDR1 is MDHEN and CDR2 is SYDVKM in the germline V gene. The CDR3 has 16 residues. V gave up 1 base and J gave up 2 bases; unmatched junction bases: 5. This CDR3 reads CASSLFLGTGAYEQYF. The CDR3 DNA reads as TGTGCCAGCAGTTTATTCCTTGGGACAGGGGCCTACGAGCAGTACTTC.

Within the sample, this clonotype is medium-sized. V usage is TRBV2 and J usage is TRBJ2-1; tentatively, D is TRBD2 (7 bases). Between the trimmed V and J ends, which lost 11 bases and 2 bases, there was a span of 10 bases. The CDR3 covers 12 residues. The germline gives CDR1 SNHLY, CDR2 FYNNEI. CDR3 in DNA: TGTGCCCCGGGGGGCCCCTACAATGAGCAGTTCTTC. Amino acids: CAPGGPYNEQFF. Full variable domain (missing parts from reference TRBV2 and TRBJ2-1): EPEVTQTPSHQVTQMGQEVILRCVPISNHLYFYWYRQILGQKVEFLVSFYNNEISEKSEIFDDQFSVERPDGSNFTLKIRSTKLEDSAMYFCAPGGPYNEQFFGPGTRLTVL.

This clonotype was recorded many times. The CDR3 sequence: CASSWTAAADTQYF. The CDR3 DNA reads as TGTGCCAGCAGTTGGACAGCCGCCGCAGATACGCAGTATTTT. J is TRBJ2-3 and V is TRBV27, with a possible D match to TRBD1 (6 bases). Germline loops: CDR1 MNHEY, CDR2 SMNVEV (reference sequence). V was trimmed by 4 bases and J by 4 bases, leaving 12 bases between them. The CDR3 runs to 14 residues.

As regards this clonotype: A much more abundant neighbour one base away suggests this may be a read error. The chain uses TRBV6-1 and TRBJ2-6, with TRBD1 as a possible D gene (5 bases). Germline CDR1 MNHNS, CDR2 SASEGT. This CDR3 region has 17 residues. The CDR3 spells CASLAGYIISGAIVLTF. The CDR3 DNA reads as TGTGCCAGCCTCGCAGGGTATATAATCTCTGGGGCCATCGTCCTGACTTTC.

This clonotype was counted many times. This chain connects TRBV9 to TRBJ2-1; 13 bases align to TRBD2. With 4 bases clipped from V and 10 bases from J, the junction kept 8 bases outside the gene matches. CDR3 size: 15 residues. The germline gives CDR1 SGDLS, CDR2 YYNGEE. This CDR3 is CASSPWTSGGGEQFF. Written as DNA, the CDR3 is TGTGCCAGCAGCCCATGGACTAGCGGGGGCGGGGAGCAGTTCTTC.

This clonotype is labeled as medium-sized. The J gene is TRBJ2-2, the V gene TRBV10-1; weak D call: TRBD1 (6 bases). V was shortened by 2 bases and J by 1 base, with 11 bases between the two germline ends. This CDR3 is 16 amino acids long. Germline CDR1 is WNHNN and CDR2 is SYGVQD (reference sequence). CDR3 protein: CASSEPGRGNTGELFF. CDR3 nucleotides: TGCGCCAGCAGTGAGCCGGGCAGGGGGAACACCGGGGAGCTGTTTTTT.

This clonotype was picked up many times. V gene TRBV10-3 combines with J gene TRBJ2-2; D is perhaps TRBD1 (6 bases). V lost 11 bases, J lost 7 bases, and 23 bases lay in between. The germline V gene encodes CDR1 ENHRY and CDR2 SYGVKD. The CDR3 length is 15 residues. The CDR3 spells CASTPTAGTHGELFF. CDR3 nucleotide sequence: TGTGCCTCGACTCCGACTGCCGGGACACACGGGGAGCTGTTTTTT.

The gene calls are TRBV5-1 and TRBJ2-1; either TRBD1 or TRBD2 may fit D (5 bases each). The V gene lost 4 bases and the J gene lost 2 bases, with 13 bases spanning the gap. Germline values: CDR1 SGHRS, CDR2 YFSETQ. The CDR3 has 15 residues. CDR3 in DNA: TGCGCCAGCAGCCTCGGGACGGTGACCTACAATGAGCAGTTCTTC. Amino acid sequence: CASSLGTVTYNEQFF.

This clonotype ranks as medium-sized. The chain has TRBV19 and TRBJ2-1; 10 bases line up with TRBD2. Germline V gene sequence: CDR1 LNHDA, CDR2 SQIVND (reference sequence). Unmatched junction bases numbered 12, after V lost 6 bases and J lost 4 bases. CDR3 length: 17 amino acids. This CDR3 is CASRLSTGLAIYNEQFF. For the CDR3, the DNA is TGTGCCAGTAGGCTCAGCACGGGACTAGCGATTTACAATGAGCAGTTCTTC.

V is TRBV11-2 and J is TRBJ2-7; D is unclear. The CDR3 runs 15 residues. The V end lost 0 bases, the J end lost 2 bases, and 11 bases lay between the germline ends. Germline-derived CDR1 and CDR2 are SGHAT and FQNNGV. The CDR3 region has the DNA TGTGCCAGCAGCTTAGAAGGCGTCTCAGCCTACGAGCAGTACTTC. It specifies CASSLEGVSAYEQYF.

Concerning this clonotype itself: A much larger clone differs by one base, so this may be a read error. The rearrangement uses TRBV27 and TRBJ1-1, with a tentative D call TRBD1 (5 bases). CDR1 MNHEY and CDR2 SMNVEV come from the germline V gene (reference sequence). Trimming left V 7 bases short and J 4 bases short, with 10 bases between. There are 12 residues in the CDR3. The CDR3 protein is CASIGGFTEAFF. CDR3 bases: TGTGCCAGCATCGGGGGGTTCACTGAAGCTTTCTTT.

Many counts were recorded for this clonotype. The chain employs TRBV4-1 and TRBJ2-7, with a possible D match to TRBD1 (5 bases). The V end was cut by 0 bases, the J end by 0 bases, with 6 bases between. Looked up from germline, CDR1 is MGHRA and CDR2 is YSYEKL. This CDR3 comprises 14 residues. CDR3 sequence: CASSQEQGSYEQYF. CDR3 DNA sequence: TGCGCCAGCAGCCAAGAGCAGGGCTCCTACGAGCAGTACTTC.

This clonotype appeared many times. The chain is built from TRBV14 and TRBJ2-1; possible D gene TRBD1, 7 bases. There are 16 residues in the CDR3. Germline loops: CDR1 SGHDN, CDR2 FVKESK. Trimming took 1 base from V and 8 from J, leaving 18 bases between them. CDR3 in amino acids: CASSQVQGGPIYEQFF. DNA of the CDR3: TGTGCCAGCAGCCAAGTGCAGGGGGGACCCATTTATGAGCAGTTCTTC.

A note on this clonotype: Because the CDR3 is missing its conserved closing phenylalanine or tryptophan, this is likely a read error. The CDR3 protein is CASSADSVGTGELFS. DNA for the CDR3: TGTGCCAGCAGTGCCGACAGTGTAGGGACCGGGGAGCTGTTTTCT. The rearrangement uses TRBV12-3 or TRBV12-4 and TRBJ2-2; D might be TRBD1 (5 bases). The CDR3 is 15 amino acids. The V end lost 5 bases, the J end lost 5 bases, and 15 bases lay between the germline ends.

This clonotype was counted only a few times. The V and J genes are TRBV12-3 or TRBV12-4 and TRBJ2-1; 7 bases match TRBD2. CDR3 length equals 15 residues. Germline trimming cut 3 bases from V and 2 bases from J; bases unmatched to any gene: 4. CDR3 sequence: CASSLGGTAYNEQFF. CDR3 bases: TGTGCCAGCAGTTTGGGGGGGACCGCCTACAATGAGCAGTTCTTC.

This clonotype was picked up many times. This chain uses TRBV5-5 with TRBJ2-3; 10 bases line up with TRBD1. In germline, CDR1 is SGHKS, CDR2 YYEKEE (reference sequence). After removal of 4 bases from V and 2 bases from J, the junction contained 7 bases not matched to a gene. The length of the CDR3 is 16 residues. In nucleotides, the CDR3 is TGTGCCAGCAGCCTCCTGGACAGGGGGATCACAGATACGCAGTATTTT. This translates into CASSLLDRGITDTQYF.

As concerns this clonotype: This could be a read error, since a much larger clone is one nucleotide away. CDR3 in DNA: TGTGCCAGCAGCATACAGGGTACGGCCACAGATATGCAGTATTTT. It specifies CASSIQGTATDMQYF. The V gene is TRBV7-9, the J gene TRBJ2-3; D possibly corresponds to TRBD1 (6 bases). The CDR3 is 15 residues long. Germline V CDR1 and CDR2: SEHNR, FQNEAQ (reference sequence).

This clonotype was seen many times. The V call is TRBV19, the J call TRBJ2-1; perhaps TRBD2 as D (6 bases). The CDR3 covers 11 residues. Germline-derived CDR1 and CDR2 are LNHDA and SQIVND (reference sequence). The V end was cut by 8 bases, the J end by 5 bases, with 7 bases between. This CDR3 is CASGGNNEQFF. Here the CDR3 DNA reads TGTGCCAGTGGGGGGAACAATGAGCAGTTCTTC. Together with reference TRBV19 and TRBJ2-1, the CDR3 gives the full variable domain: DGGITQSPKYLFRKEGQNVTLSCEQNLNHDAMYWYRQDPGQGLRLIYYSQIVNDFQKGDIAEGYSVSREKKESFPLTVTSAQKNPTAFYLCASGGNNEQFFGPGTRLTVL.

The chain couples TRBV5-1 to TRBJ2-1, with D perhaps matching TRBD2 (6 bases). Trimming pared 4 bases from V and 10 bases from J, leaving 18 bases between. CDR1 is SGHRS and CDR2 is YFSETQ in the germline V gene. The CDR3 is 14 residues long. The CDR3 reads CASSPRDSHQEQFF. CDR3 in DNA: TGCGCCAGCAGCCCTCGGGACTCGCATCAGGAGCAGTTCTTC.

Ten or more counts support this clonotype. The genes are TRBV20-1 and TRBJ2-2; TRBD2 might be the D (5 bases). The V end was cut by 6 bases, the J end by 0 bases, with 8 bases between. This CDR3 is 13 amino acids long. Germline values: CDR1 DFQATT, CDR2 SNEGSKA (reference sequence). The CDR3 DNA follows: TGCAGTGCACACGGGACGAACACCGGGGAGCTGTTTTTT. As protein: CSAHGTNTGELFF.